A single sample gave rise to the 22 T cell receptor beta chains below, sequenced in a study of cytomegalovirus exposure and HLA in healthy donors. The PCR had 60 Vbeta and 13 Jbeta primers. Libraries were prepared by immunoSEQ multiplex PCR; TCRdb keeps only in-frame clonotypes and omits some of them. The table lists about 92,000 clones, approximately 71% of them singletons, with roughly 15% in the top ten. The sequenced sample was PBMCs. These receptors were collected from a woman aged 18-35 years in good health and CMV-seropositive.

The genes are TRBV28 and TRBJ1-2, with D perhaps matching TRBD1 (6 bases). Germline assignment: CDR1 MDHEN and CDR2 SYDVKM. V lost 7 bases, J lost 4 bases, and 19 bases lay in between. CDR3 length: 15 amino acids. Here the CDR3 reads CASTLGQGPIYGYTF. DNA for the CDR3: TGTGCCAGCACCCTGGGGCAGGGGCCTATCTATGGCTACACCTTC.

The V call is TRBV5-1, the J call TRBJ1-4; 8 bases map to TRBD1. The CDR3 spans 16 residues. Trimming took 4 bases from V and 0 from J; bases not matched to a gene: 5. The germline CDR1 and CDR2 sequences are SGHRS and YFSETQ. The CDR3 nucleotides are TGCGCCAGCAGCCCCGGACAGGGCGCAACTAATGAAAAACTGTTTTTT. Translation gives CASSPGQGATNEKLFF.

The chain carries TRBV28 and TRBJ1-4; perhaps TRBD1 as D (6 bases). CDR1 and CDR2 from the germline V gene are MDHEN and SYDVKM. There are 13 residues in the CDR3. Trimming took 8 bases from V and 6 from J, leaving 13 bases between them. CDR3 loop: CASRGAGDEKLFF. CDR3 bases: TGTGCCAGCCGGGGGGCGGGCGATGAAAAACTGTTTTTT.

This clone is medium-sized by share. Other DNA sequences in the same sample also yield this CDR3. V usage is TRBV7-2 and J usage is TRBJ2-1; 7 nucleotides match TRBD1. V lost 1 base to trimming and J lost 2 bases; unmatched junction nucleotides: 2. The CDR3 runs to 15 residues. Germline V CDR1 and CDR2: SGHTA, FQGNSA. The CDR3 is CASSLGTGPYNEQFF. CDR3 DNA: TGTGCCAGCAGCTTAGGGACAGGACCCTACAATGAGCAGTTCTTC.

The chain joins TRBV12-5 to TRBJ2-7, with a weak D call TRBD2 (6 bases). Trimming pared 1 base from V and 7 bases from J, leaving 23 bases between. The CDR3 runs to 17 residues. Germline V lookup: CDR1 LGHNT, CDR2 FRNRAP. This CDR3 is CASGLAVPGDQTWEQYF. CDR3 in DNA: TGTGCTAGTGGTTTGGCCGTACCGGGGGATCAAACGTGGGAGCAGTACTTC.

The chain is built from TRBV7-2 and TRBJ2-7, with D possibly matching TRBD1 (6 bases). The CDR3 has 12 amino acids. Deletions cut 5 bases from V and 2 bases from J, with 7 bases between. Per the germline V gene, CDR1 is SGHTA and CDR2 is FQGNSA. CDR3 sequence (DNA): TGTGCCAGCAGCCCAGGGGCCTACGAGCAGTACTTC. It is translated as CASSPGAYEQYF.

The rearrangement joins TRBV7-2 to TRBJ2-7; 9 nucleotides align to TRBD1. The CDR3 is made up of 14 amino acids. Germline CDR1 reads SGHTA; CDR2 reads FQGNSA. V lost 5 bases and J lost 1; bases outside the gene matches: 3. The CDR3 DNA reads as TGTGCCAGCAGCGTCGGGACAGGGTCCTACGAGCAGTACTTC. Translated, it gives CASSVGTGSYEQYF. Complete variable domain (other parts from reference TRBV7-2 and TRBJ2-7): GAGVSQSPSNKVTEKGKDVELRCDPISGHTALYWYRQSLGQGLEFLIYFQGNSAPDKSGLPSDRFSAERTGGSVSTLTIQRTQQEDSAVYLCASSVGTGSYEQYFGPGTRLTVT.

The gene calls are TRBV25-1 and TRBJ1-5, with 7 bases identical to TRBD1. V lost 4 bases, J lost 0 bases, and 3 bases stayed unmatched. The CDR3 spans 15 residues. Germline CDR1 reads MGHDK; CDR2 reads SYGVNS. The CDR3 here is CASSGHRGSNQPQHF. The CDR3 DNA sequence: TGTGCCAGCAGTGGACACAGGGGTAGCAATCAGCCCCAGCATTTT.

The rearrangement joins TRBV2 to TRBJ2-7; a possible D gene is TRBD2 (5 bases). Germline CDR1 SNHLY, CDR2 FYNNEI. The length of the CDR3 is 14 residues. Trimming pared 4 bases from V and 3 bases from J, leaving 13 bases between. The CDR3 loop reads CASSGLGGLYEQYF. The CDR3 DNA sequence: TGTGCCAGCAGTGGCTTAGGAGGACTCTACGAGCAGTACTTC.

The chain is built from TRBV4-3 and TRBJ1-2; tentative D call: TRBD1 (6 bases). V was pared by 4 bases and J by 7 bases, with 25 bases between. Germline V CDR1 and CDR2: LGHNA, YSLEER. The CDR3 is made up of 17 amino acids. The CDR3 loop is CASSPTTAEQGGRGYTF. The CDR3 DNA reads TGCGCCAGCAGCCCAACGACCGCCGAACAGGGAGGGCGTGGCTACACCTTC.

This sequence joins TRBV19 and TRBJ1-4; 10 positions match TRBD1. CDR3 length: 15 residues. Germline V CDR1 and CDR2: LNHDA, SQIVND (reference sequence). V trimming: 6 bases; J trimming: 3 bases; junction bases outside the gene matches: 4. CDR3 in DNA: TGTGCCAGTAGCGACAGGGGGCTCTCTAATGAAAAACTGTTTTTT. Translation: CASSDRGLSNEKLFF.

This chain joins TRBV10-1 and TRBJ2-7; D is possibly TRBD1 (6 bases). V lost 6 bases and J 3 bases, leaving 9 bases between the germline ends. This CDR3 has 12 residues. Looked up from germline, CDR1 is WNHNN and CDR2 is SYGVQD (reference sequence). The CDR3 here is CASRSDSYEQYF. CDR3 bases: TGCGCCAGCAGATCGGACAGCTACGAGCAGTACTTC.

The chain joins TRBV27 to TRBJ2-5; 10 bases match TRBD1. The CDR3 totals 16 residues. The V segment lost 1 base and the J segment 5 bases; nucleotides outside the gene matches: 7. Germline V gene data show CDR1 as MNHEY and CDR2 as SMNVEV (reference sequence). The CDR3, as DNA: TGTGCCAGCAGTTTATACCCGGGACAGGGGAAGGAGACCCAGTACTTC. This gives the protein CASSLYPGQGKETQYF.

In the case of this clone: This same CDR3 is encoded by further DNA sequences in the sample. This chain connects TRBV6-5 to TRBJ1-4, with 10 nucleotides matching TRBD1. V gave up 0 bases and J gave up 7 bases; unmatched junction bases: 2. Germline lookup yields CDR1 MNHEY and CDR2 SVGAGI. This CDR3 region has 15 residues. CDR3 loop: CASSYSRDRGEKLFF. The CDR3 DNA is TGTGCCAGCAGTTACTCGCGGGACAGGGGTGAAAAACTGTTTTTT.

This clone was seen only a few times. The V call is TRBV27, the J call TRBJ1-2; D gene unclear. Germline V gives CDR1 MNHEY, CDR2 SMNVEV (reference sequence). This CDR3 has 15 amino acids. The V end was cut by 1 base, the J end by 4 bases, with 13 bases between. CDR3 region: CASSLFAEKPYGYTF. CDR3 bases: TGTGCCAGCAGTTTATTTGCGGAAAAACCCTATGGCTACACCTTC.

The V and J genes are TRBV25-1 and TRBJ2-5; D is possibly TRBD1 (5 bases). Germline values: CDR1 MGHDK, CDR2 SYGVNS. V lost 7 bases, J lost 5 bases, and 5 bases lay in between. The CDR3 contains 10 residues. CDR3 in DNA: TGTGCCAGCACAGGGGAGACCCAGTACTTC. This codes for CASTGETQYF.

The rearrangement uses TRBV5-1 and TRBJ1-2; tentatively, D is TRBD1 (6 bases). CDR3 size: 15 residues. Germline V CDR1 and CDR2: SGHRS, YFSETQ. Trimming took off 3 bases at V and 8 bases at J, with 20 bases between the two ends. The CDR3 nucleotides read TGCGCCAGCAGCTCCCGGGACACTCCCCGCGGGGGCTACACCTTC. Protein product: CASSSRDTPRGGYTF.

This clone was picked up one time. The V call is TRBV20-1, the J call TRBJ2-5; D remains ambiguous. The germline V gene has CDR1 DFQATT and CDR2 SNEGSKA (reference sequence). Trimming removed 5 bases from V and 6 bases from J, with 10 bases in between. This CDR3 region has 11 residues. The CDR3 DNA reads TGCAGTGCTGAACATCTGAAGACCCAGTACTTC. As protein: CSAEHLKTQYF.

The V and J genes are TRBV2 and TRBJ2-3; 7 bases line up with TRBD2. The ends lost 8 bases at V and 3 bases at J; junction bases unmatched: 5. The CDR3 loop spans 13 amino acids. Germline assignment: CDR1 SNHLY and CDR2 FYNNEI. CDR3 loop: CASQGSGTDTQYF. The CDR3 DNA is TGTGCCAGCCAGGGTAGCGGGACAGATACGCAGTATTTT.

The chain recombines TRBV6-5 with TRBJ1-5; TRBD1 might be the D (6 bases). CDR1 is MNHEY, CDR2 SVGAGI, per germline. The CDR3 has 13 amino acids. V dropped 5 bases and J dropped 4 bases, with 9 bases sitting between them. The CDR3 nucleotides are TGTGCCAGCAGTCGACAGGAAAATCAGCCCCAGCATTTT. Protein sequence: CASSRQENQPQHF.

The CDR3 here is CASSPRTGVRETQYF. CDR3 in DNA: TGTGCCAGCAGCCCCCGGACAGGGGTGAGGGAGACCCAGTACTTC. This chain joins TRBV14 and TRBJ2-5; 9 bases are shared with TRBD1. This CDR3 has 15 amino acids. Germline values: CDR1 SGHDN, CDR2 FVKESK. Trimming cost V 4 bases and J 5 bases; bases outside gene matches: 8. Together with reference TRBV14 and TRBJ2-5, the CDR3 gives the full variable domain: EAGVTQFPSHSVIEKGQTVTLRCDPISGHDNLYWYRRVMGKEIKFLLHFVKESKQDESGMPNNRFLAERTGGTYSTLKVQPAELEDSGVYFCASSPRTGVRETQYFGPGTRLLVL.

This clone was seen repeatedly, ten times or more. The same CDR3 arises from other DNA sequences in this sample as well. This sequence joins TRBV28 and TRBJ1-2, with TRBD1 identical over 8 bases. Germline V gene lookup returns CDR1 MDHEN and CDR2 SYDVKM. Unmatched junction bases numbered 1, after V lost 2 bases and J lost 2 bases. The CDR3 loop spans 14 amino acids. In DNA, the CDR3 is TGTGCCAGCAGTTTAGGACAGGGAAACTATGGCTACACCTTC. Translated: CASSLGQGNYGYTF.